This TCR beta chain appears in the sequencing data of a study of vaccination effects on CD4 cells after COVID-19. TCRdb's table, derived via immunoSEQ multiplex PCR, lists solely in-frame clones and lacks some. The sample contains around 62,000 clones, roughly 81% of which appear only once. A remark on this clone: The target antigen is unknown.

Trimming removed 7 bases from V and 2 bases from J, with 17 bases in between. Germline-derived CDR1 and CDR2 are SEHNR and FQNEAQ (reference sequence). The CDR3 sequence is 15 residues long. Around day 10 of culture, CD4+ T cells were separated out. Either the BNT162b2 or mRNA-1273 vaccine was given to participants in two doses. Overall study findings and caveats: By a late point after vaccination, infection- and vaccine-induced clones had shrunk markedly through clonal contraction.

The sample consisted of CD4+ T cells from PBMCs cultured without peptide, taken after COVID-19 vaccination. The chain joins TRBV7-9 to TRBJ2-5, with D possibly being TRBD1 (5 bases). This clonotype was obtained from a human donor who received a COVID-19 vaccine. The CDR3 coding sequence is TGTGCCAGCACCAAAAGCGTAGGGGTACAAGAGACCCAGTACTTC. Translating it yields CASTKSVGVQETQYF.